This entry describes one T cell receptor (beta chain). Its antigen is currently unknown. The data belong to a study of cytomegalovirus exposure and HLA in healthy donors. Both 60 Vbeta primers and 13 Jbeta primers went into the PCR. Sequencing used immunoSEQ multiplex PCR; TCRdb keeps in-frame clones, though not all of them. The profile shows 250,000 to 350,000 clones, about 87% of them singletons. Findings of the study overall: TCR association rates varied by HLA locus in a later analysis, with DRB1 highest and HLA-C lowest. TCR beta chains numbering more than 150 were designated cytomegalovirus-associated.

Donors consisted of healthy bone marrow donors. Trimming cost V 0 bases and J 4 bases, with 4 bases left between them. The length of the CDR3 is 12 residues. Germline V lookup: CDR1 SGHNT, CDR2 YYREEE (reference sequence). The receptor was isolated from a woman under 30 in good health and CMV-seronegative. The V and J genes are TRBV5-4 and TRBJ1-1; D is unresolved. The sequenced sample consisted of PBMCs. The CDR3 DNA is TGTGCCAGCAGCTTGGTAGCCACTGAAGCTTTCTTT. Its protein is CASSLVATEAFF.